The 9 T cell receptor beta chains below all came from one sample that was sequenced in a study of blood T cell repertoires in COVID-19. TCRdb's copy holds only in-frame clones and misses some; the assay was immunoSEQ multiplex PCR. The sample holds 100,000 or so clones; nearly 90% are singletons and the top ten take roughly 6%. Material: peripheral blood. The source of these receptors is a woman aged 55-70 years with acute or convalescent COVID-19.

V is TRBV6-5 and J is TRBJ2-1; maybe TRBD1 (5 bases). In germline, CDR1 is MNHEY, CDR2 SVGAGI. The CDR3 is made up of 12 amino acids. Trimming removed 2 bases at V and 7 bases at J, with 6 bases between. As DNA, the CDR3 is TGTGCCAGCAGTTACGGGGCAAATGAGCAGTTCTTC. Its protein is CASSYGANEQFF.

This clone was picked up a small number of times. The rearrangement links TRBV28 to TRBJ2-7; a weak D match, TRBD2 (6 bases). Germline values: CDR1 MDHEN, CDR2 SYDVKM. Deletions cut 5 bases from V and 5 bases from J, with 16 bases between. This CDR3 comprises 14 residues. The DNA of the CDR3 is TGTGCCAGCAGTACCCCGGCTAGCGAGGACGAGCAGTACTTC. Its translation: CASSTPASEDEQYF.

The gene calls are TRBV9 and TRBJ2-1, with 8 bases matching TRBD2. Germline assignment: CDR1 SGDLS and CDR2 YYNGEE. The V segment lost 0 bases and the J segment 3 bases; nucleotides outside the gene matches: 5. This CDR3 contains 16 residues. The CDR3 loop is CASSVGLAGNYNEQFF. Here the CDR3 DNA reads TGTGCCAGCAGCGTAGGGTTAGCGGGAAACTACAATGAGCAGTTCTTC.

This chain links TRBV11-3 with TRBJ2-4; D not resolved. The V end was cut by 5 bases, the J end by 9 bases, with 11 bases between. The CDR3 has 12 residues. Germline V gene data show CDR1 as SGHNT and CDR2 as YENEEA. For the CDR3, the DNA is TGTGCCAGCAGCACCACAGATGGCATTCAGTACTTC. The encoded protein is CASSTTDGIQYF.

The V and J genes are TRBV11-2 and TRBJ1-1; 10 nucleotides match TRBD1. Losses at the gene ends were 4 bases for V and 6 bases for J; bases not matched to a gene: 8. The CDR3 has 15 residues. Germline CDR1 SGHAT, CDR2 FQNNGV. The CDR3 loop reads CASSYPGQGPSEAFF. CDR3 DNA sequence: TGTGCCAGCAGCTATCCGGGACAGGGGCCCTCTGAAGCTTTCTTT.

DNA of the CDR3: TGTGCCTGGTCCGGGACTAGCATCACCAATGAGCAGTTCTTC. As protein: CAWSGTSITNEQFF. J is TRBJ2-1 and V is TRBV30; the match to TRBD2 covers 9 bases. V lost 5 bases and J lost 6; bases outside the gene matches: 8. CDR3 size: 14 residues. The germline V gene has CDR1 GTSNPN and CDR2 SVGIG (reference sequence).

This clone came up once. V gene TRBV25-1 combines with J gene TRBJ2-7; D possibly corresponds to TRBD1 (5 bases). Trimming left V 6 bases short and J 0 bases short, with 9 bases between. The length of the CDR3 is 13 residues. Germline CDR1 reads MGHDK; CDR2 reads SYGVNS. This CDR3 is CASRSDSSYEQYV. CDR3 sequence (DNA): TGTGCCAGCAGAAGCGACAGCTCCTACGAGCAGTACGTC.

V is TRBV2 and J is TRBJ2-4; no clear D. V dropped 4 bases and J dropped 6 bases, with 7 bases sitting between them. CDR3 length: 12 residues. Germline V lookup: CDR1 SNHLY, CDR2 FYNNEI. CDR3 nucleotide sequence: TGTGCCAGCAGTGCGGGTCGAAACATTCAGTACTTC. The encoded protein is CASSAGRNIQYF.

The chain links TRBV24-1 to TRBJ2-5, with 8 nucleotides matching TRBD2. The CDR3 spans 16 residues. With 5 bases clipped from V and 2 bases from J, the junction kept 9 bases outside the gene matches. Germline V gives CDR1 KGHDR, CDR2 SFDVKD. The CDR3 protein is CATSAPGGVWQETQYF. The CDR3 DNA follows: TGTGCCACCAGTGCGCCGGGAGGGGTATGGCAAGAGACCCAGTACTTC.